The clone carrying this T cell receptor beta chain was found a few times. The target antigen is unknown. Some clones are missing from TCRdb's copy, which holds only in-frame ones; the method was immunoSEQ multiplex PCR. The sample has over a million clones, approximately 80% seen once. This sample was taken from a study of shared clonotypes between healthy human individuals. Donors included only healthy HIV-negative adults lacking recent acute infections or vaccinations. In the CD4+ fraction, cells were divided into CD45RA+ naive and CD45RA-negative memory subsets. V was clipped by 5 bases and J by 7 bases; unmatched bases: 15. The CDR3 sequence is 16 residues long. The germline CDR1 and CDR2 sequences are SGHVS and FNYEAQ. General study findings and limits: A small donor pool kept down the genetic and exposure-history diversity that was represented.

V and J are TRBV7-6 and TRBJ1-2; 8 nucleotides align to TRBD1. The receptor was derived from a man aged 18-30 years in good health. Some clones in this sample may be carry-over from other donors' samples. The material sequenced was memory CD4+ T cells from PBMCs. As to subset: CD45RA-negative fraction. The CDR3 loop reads CASSRRGGQGDSGYTF. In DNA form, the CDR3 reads TGTGCCAGCAGCCGAAGGGGAGGACAGGGAGACTCTGGCTACACCTTC.